These 6 T cell receptor beta chains were sequenced from one sample in a study of PD-L1 blockade in urothelial cancer. As for time point: pretreatment peripheral blood. Profiled with immunoSEQ multiplex PCR; TCRdb holds only in-frame clones, not every one. The table has 70,000 to 90,000 clones, 85% to 90% seen once. This material consisted of PBMCs, taken around atezolizumab (anti-PD-L1) treatment. The receptors shown here come from a man in his fifties or sixties with urothelial cancer.

The chain combines TRBV7-9 with TRBJ2-2; D call uncertain. The CDR3 spans 13 residues. The germline V gene encodes CDR1 SEHNR and CDR2 FQNEAQ (reference sequence). The V end lost 2 bases, the J end lost 4 bases, and 5 bases lay between the germline ends. CDR3 DNA: TGTGCCAGCAGCTTACTAGGCACCGGGGAGCTGTTTTTT. It translates to CASSLLGTGELFF.

The rearrangement uses TRBV29-1 and TRBJ2-3; 7 bases map to TRBD2. This CDR3 contains 16 residues. The germline V gene has CDR1 SQVTM and CDR2 ANQGSEA. The V gene end was trimmed by 1 base and the J gene end by 0 bases; junction bases not matched to a gene: 7. The CDR3 nucleotides read TGCAGCGTTGAAGGCCTAGCGGACTCTAGCACAGATACGCAGTATTTT. It specifies CSVEGLADSSTDTQYF.

J is TRBJ1-2 and V is TRBV29-1; 10 nucleotides match TRBD1. Germline CDR1 and CDR2: SQVTM and ANQGSEA. With V trimmed by 5 bases and J by 2 bases, 5 bases remained unmatched. This CDR3 spans 14 amino acids. CDR3 residues: CSVTDRGMNYGYTF. As DNA, the CDR3 is TGCAGCGTTACGGACAGGGGGATGAACTATGGCTACACCTTC. Supplemented by reference TRBV29-1 and TRBJ1-2, the full variable domain reads SAVISQKPSRDICQRGTSLTIQCQVDSQVTMMFWYRQQPGQSLTLIATANQGSEATYESGFVIDKFPISRPNLTFSTLTVSNMSPEDSSIYLCSVTDRGMNYGYTFGSGTRLTVV.

This clone occurred a few times. The chain links TRBV5-6 to TRBJ1-3; D is perhaps TRBD1 (5 bases). CDR3 size: 16 residues. From germline, CDR1 is SGHDT and CDR2 YYEEEE. V shed 6 bases and J shed 0 bases, with 16 bases lying between them. The CDR3 loop reads CASTSGTGYSGNTIYF. The CDR3 region has the DNA TGTGCCAGCACAAGCGGGACGGGCTACTCTGGAAACACCATATATTTT.

The genes are TRBV11-1 and TRBJ2-1; D perhaps matches TRBD1 (5 bases). Germline CDR1 and CDR2: SGHAT and FQDESV (reference sequence). Deletions cut 4 bases from V and 15 bases from J, with 13 bases between. CDR3 length: 11 amino acids. This CDR3 reads CASSWGSLPFF. In nucleotides, the CDR3 is TGTGCCAGCAGCTGGGGCTCACTCCCGTTCTTC. Full variable domain (outside the CDR3, taken from reference TRBV11-1 and TRBJ2-1): EAEVAQSPRYKITEKSQAVAFWCDPISGHATLYWYRQILGQGPELLVQFQDESVVDDSQLPKDRFSAERLKGVDSTLKIQPAELGDSAMYLCASSWGSLPFFGPGTRLTVL.

The chain links TRBV28 to TRBJ1-4; TRBD1 aligns across 7 bases. The CDR3 runs 15 residues. The ends lost 4 bases at V and 5 bases at J; junction bases unmatched: 7. Germline-derived CDR1 and CDR2 are MDHEN and SYDVKM. The CDR3 loop is CASSSLTGLNEKLFF. CDR3 nucleotides: TGTGCCAGCAGTTCCTTGACAGGGCTGAATGAAAAACTGTTTTTT.